The entry below gives a single T cell receptor beta chain sequence along with its context. No antigen is known for it. No much larger clone exists at a distance of one base, and base qualities are not known. Library preparation used PCR. DNA from cultured CD4+ T cells was subjected to TCR sequencing with the Oncomine TCR Beta short-read assay at the Johns Hopkins FTIC core. Genomic DNA was extracted from the cultured CD4+ T cells with the QIAamp micro DNA kit. Oncomine TCR Beta libraries from cultured CD4+ T cells were pooled with unique dual indexes and sequenced on an Illumina iSeq 100. The paper's data handling went like this. Non-productive sequences were removed, and CDR3s that did not start with C, did not end with F or W, or were shorter than 7 amino acids were discarded. Antigen-specific clonotypes were identified using the MANAFEST web application through comparison of peptide-stimulated wells with reference and other culture wells. Positive clones required FDR below 0.05, an odds ratio above 5, and productive frequency above 0.1% in at least two of three replicate wells. A clonotype was classed as cross-reactive if the clonotype showed significant expansion both in SARS-CoV-2 spike wells and in at least one common cold coronavirus spike condition. Levenshtein distances (stringdist) and unrooted phylogenetic trees (ape) in R version 3.6.1 were used to assess CDR3 homology. TCRdb cleaned the public reads at Q25 with fastp, built clones with MiXCR and kept in-frame beta chains. A single entry per CDR3 protein holds the most common genes and DNA from its merged rows. The V and J calls shown here were made by TCRdb, not taken from the authors' results. The sample contains under 15,000 distinct CDR3 sequences, roughly 30% of them found a single time. The ten biggest clones cover about 13% of the sample.

As encoded in the germline V gene, CDR1 is SQVTM while CDR2 is ANQGSEA. Trimmed from V: 1 base; trimmed from J: 12 bases; junction bases lacking a gene match: 2. The CDR3 numbers 11 residues from cysteine through phenylalanine. Only CDR3 DNA remains: 33 bases, in frame from the first base. The data were obtained in a study of vaccination and CD4 T cells after COVID-19 (dated by TCRdb to between 2021 and 2024). Turning to the overall study: Convalescent patients had a positive SARS-CoV-2 result on nasal swab PCR, and of these patients, several had mild disease and one had severe disease. Overlapping spike peptide pools from SARS-CoV-2 and from the common cold coronaviruses HCoV-NL63, HCoV-OC43 and HCoV-229E were used as culture stimuli. In approximately ten COVID-19 convalescent patients and several infection-naive healthy vaccine recipients, the spike-specific CD4+ TCR repertoire before mRNA vaccination was compared with the repertoire after mRNA vaccination. In control cultures, a CEFX viral epitope pool was used as positive control, an HIV-1 Nef peptide pool was used as negative control, or no peptide was added. Participants received two doses of either the Pfizer-BioNTech BNT162b2 vaccine (n=8) or the Moderna mRNA-1273 vaccine (n=2). Post-COVID blood samples were collected from convalescent patients a median of around 100 days after diagnosis, with a range of about 30 to 161 days. The convalescent cohort included six males and four females, with two Hispanic individuals, seven Caucasians, two Asians and one multiracial person. Post-vaccine blood samples were collected a median of about 11 weeks after the second vaccine dose, ranging from roughly 13 to 250 days.

The study at large found these results: Although the median number of SARS-CoV-2-reactive clonotypes went up from approximately 20 after infection to more than 30 after vaccination, the increase was not significant. Relatively few convalescent patients were included in the study, and early timepoints after natural infection were not analyzed. In convalescent patients, nearly all vaccine-specific clones (304 of 307) were found to be mono-reactive for SARS-CoV-2 spike rather than cross-reactive with common cold coronaviruses. Among convalescent patients, a median around 89% of the SARS-CoV-2-reactive clones seen after vaccination appeared only after vaccination, which suggests priming specific to the vaccine.

Per the publication, the treatment or condition label means: approximately 9-day PBMC culture with coronavirus spike peptide pools or control peptides (ViraFEST assay). To expand antigen-specific T cells with peptide pools and then pick out the expanded clonotypes through TCR sequencing, the study relied on the ViraFEST assay. Positive SARS-CoV-2 PCR tests in the convalescent patients dated from March to December 2020, before Alpha, Beta and Delta variants emerged in the United States. Each well held millions of PBMCs cultured in IMDM containing about 5% human AB serum and around 9.2 IU/ml IL-2, with 10 ug/ml peptide pools added. On days 3 and 7, half of the culture medium was replaced with fresh IL-2-containing medium. After 9 to 10 days of culture, CD4+ T cells were isolated by negative selection using the EasySep CD4+ T cell isolation kit. Ficoll-Paque Plus gradient centrifugation was used to isolate PBMCs from whole blood, and the isolated PBMCs were then either used fresh or cryopreserved at -140C. Culture conditions were generally each tested in triplicate wells.

The sample here was CD4+ T cells from blood, cultured in vitro, taken after SARS-CoV-2 vaccination. The chain couples TRBV29-1 to TRBJ2-3; TRBD1 aligns with 9 central bases. This TCR was sampled from a human donor who had recovered from COVID-19. The CDR3: CSVEGGQGQYF. The DNA sequence is given as TGCAGCGTTGAAGGGGGACAGGGCCAGTATTTT.